This passage covers 24 T cell receptor beta chains from one sample sequenced in a study of T cells after yellow fever vaccination. TCRdb fed the 5' RACE reads into MiXCR, producing one record per CDR3 protein. The repertoire holds over 110,000 distinct CDR3 sequences, with about 8% as singletons. Sequences were derived from CD4+ T cells sorted from PBMCs, sampled 5 days after the yellow fever booster vaccination. These receptors were collected from a man aged 25-40 years who received the YFV17D yellow fever vaccine.

This clonotype has ten or more counts. The rearrangement uses TRBV20-1 and TRBJ1-1; D gene ambiguous. V was shortened by 6 bases and J by 10 bases, with 18 bases between the two germline ends. Germline loops: CDR1 DFQATT, CDR2 SNEGSKA (reference sequence). The CDR3 is made up of 12 amino acids. The CDR3 nucleotides read TGCAGTGCGGAGGTCCGGGGAGCGGCAGCTTTCTTT. Residues: CSAEVRGAAAFF.

This clonotype was found many times. The chain is built from TRBV5-1 and TRBJ2-7; the D is unclear. The CDR3 has 14 amino acids. Germline CDR1 reads SGHRS; CDR2 reads YFSETQ. The V and J ends lost 1 base and 6 bases respectively, with 14 bases between them. CDR3 bases: TGCGCCAGCAGCTTGTCAGTTGTGGGCTCCGAGCAGTACTTC. Encoded protein: CASSLSVVGSEQYF.

In this sample, this clonotype turned up many times. The rearrangement uses TRBV5-1 and TRBJ2-1, with TRBD2 matching over 10 bases. Trimming removed 4 bases from V and 6 bases from J; junction bases left unmatched: 10. Germline assignment: CDR1 SGHRS and CDR2 YFSETQ. The CDR3 is 16 amino acids. CDR3 sequence (DNA): TGCGCCAGCAGCAACTTCGGAGCGGGAGGGCCCAATGAGCAGTTCTTC. Its protein is CASSNFGAGGPNEQFF.

This clonotype was seen at least ten times. The chain couples TRBV20-1 to TRBJ1-1; D is unresolved. CDR1 and CDR2 (germline): DFQATT, SNEGSKA (reference sequence). V shed 5 bases and J shed 4 bases, with 11 bases lying between them. The CDR3 runs 12 residues. The CDR3 DNA sequence: TGCAGTGCTCCCTTTGACGTCACTGAAGCTTTCTTT. As protein: CSAPFDVTEAFF.

This clonotype was seen at least ten times. V is TRBV5-6 and J is TRBJ2-2; TRBD1 matches at 8 bases. The germline V gene has CDR1 SGHDT and CDR2 YYEEEE. The CDR3 is made up of 14 amino acids. With 4 bases clipped from V and 7 bases from J, the junction kept 6 bases outside the gene matches. The CDR3 bases are TGTGCCAGCAGCGGCAGGGGGCGCGGCGGGGAGCTGTTTTTT. This codes for CASSGRGRGGELFF.

The gene calls are TRBV12-3 or TRBV12-4 and TRBJ2-5, with 9 bases identical to TRBD2. V was pared by 6 bases and J by 0 bases, with 17 bases of the junction left unmatched. CDR3 length: 19 amino acids. The CDR3, as DNA: TGTGCCAGCAGCCCACATCATGGCATGAGACTAGCGGACCAAGAGACCCAGTACTTC. Its protein is CASSPHHGMRLADQETQYF.

In DNA form, the CDR3 reads TGCAGTGCTAGAGATCTCAGGGTCGTGAGCGGGGAGCTGTTTTTT. This gives the protein CSARDLRVVSGELFF. The rearrangement joins TRBV20-1 to TRBJ2-2; a weak D match, TRBD1 (5 bases). The V and J ends lost 0 bases and 7 bases respectively, with 15 bases between them. The CDR3 has 15 amino acids. Germline V gives CDR1 DFQATT, CDR2 SNEGSKA (reference sequence).

This clonotype was picked up many times. This chain uses TRBV5-6 with TRBJ1-2; no clear D gene. CDR1 and CDR2 from the germline V gene are SGHDT and YYEEEE. The V gene lost 6 bases and the J gene lost 6 bases, with 15 bases spanning the gap. The CDR3 spans 13 residues. The CDR3 loop reads CASTRGGRDGYTF. CDR3 in DNA: TGTGCCAGCACCCGGGGAGGGAGAGATGGCTACACCTTC.

This clonotype was seen repeatedly, ten times or more. J is TRBJ1-4 and V is TRBV27; TRBD1 might be the D (5 bases). The CDR3 extends over 15 amino acids. Trimming pared 3 bases from V and 8 bases from J, leaving 16 bases between. In germline, CDR1 is MNHEY, CDR2 SMNVEV (reference sequence). CDR3 sequence: CASSFAGPVDEKLFF. As DNA, the CDR3 is TGTGCCAGCAGTTTTGCGGGGCCGGTGGACGAAAAACTGTTTTTT.

This clonotype was recorded many times. Written as DNA, the CDR3 is TGTGCCACCTCCGGGACAGGGGGCGTCGAGCAGTACTTC. Residues: CATSGTGGVEQYF. V usage is TRBV6-6 and J usage is TRBJ2-7; 12 nucleotides align to TRBD1. Germline-derived CDR1 and CDR2 are MNHNY and SVGAGI (reference sequence). CDR3 length: 13 amino acids. Trimming cost V 10 bases and J 6 bases; bases outside gene matches: 7.

The table lists this clonotype with a few counts. V and J are TRBV28 and TRBJ2-7; D is perhaps TRBD2 (6 bases). The CDR3 sequence is 16 residues long. Germline V gene data show CDR1 as MDHEN and CDR2 as SYDVKM. Deletions cut 5 bases from V and 7 bases from J, with 24 bases between. The CDR3: CASSRTKSGFKREQYF. In nucleotides, the CDR3 is TGTGCCAGCAGTCGCACGAAAAGCGGGTTCAAGCGGGAGCAGTACTTC. The full variable domain, completed using reference TRBV28 and TRBJ2-7, is DVKVTQSSRYLVKRTGEKVFLECVQDMDHENMFWYRQDPGLGLRLIYFSYDVKMKEKGDIPEGYSVSREKKERFSLILESASTNQTSMYLCASSRTKSGFKREQYFGPGTRLTVT.

With regard to this clonotype: A much larger clonotype is one base distant, so this may be a read error. This sequence joins TRBV12-3 or TRBV12-4 and TRBJ2-3; D is perhaps TRBD1 or TRBD2 (5 bases each). V was trimmed by 7 bases and J by 0 bases, leaving 11 bases between them. CDR3 length: 14 residues. In DNA, the CDR3 is TGTGCCAGCAACCAGTGGGGGAGCACAGATACGCAGTATTTT. Its translation is CASNQWGSTDTQYF.

This clonotype was observed at least ten times. V and J are TRBV20-1 and TRBJ2-1; D call uncertain. Per germline, CDR1 DFQATT and CDR2 SNEGSKA (reference sequence). Trimming removed 2 bases at V and 8 bases at J, with 4 bases between. The CDR3 has 10 amino acids. The CDR3 loop is CSARLDEQFF. Written as DNA, the CDR3 is TGCAGTGCTAGACTAGATGAGCAGTTCTTC.

This clonotype was counted a few times. The V gene is TRBV2, the J gene TRBJ2-1; D possibly corresponds to TRBD2 (6 bases). This CDR3 contains 13 residues. V lost 3 bases to trimming and J lost 6 bases, with 9 bases between them. Germline V lookup: CDR1 SNHLY, CDR2 FYNNEI. The CDR3 bases are TGTGCCAGCAGTGAGCAGACTAGCAATGAGCAGTTCTTC. It encodes CASSEQTSNEQFF.

The V and J genes are TRBV20-1 and TRBJ2-7; D is possibly TRBD1 (7 bases). From germline, CDR1 is DFQATT and CDR2 SNEGSKA (reference sequence). The CDR3 consists of 12 residues. Trimming took 3 bases from V and 3 from J, leaving 9 bases between them. The CDR3 loop reads CSARQGGYEQYF. Here the CDR3 DNA reads TGCAGTGCTAGGCAGGGGGGCTACGAGCAGTACTTC.

This clonotype was observed at least ten times. The chain is built from TRBV12-3 or TRBV12-4 and TRBJ2-1; 9 bases match TRBD2. With V trimmed by 7 bases and J by 5 bases, 6 bases remained unmatched. The CDR3 length is 14 residues. This chain's CDR3 is CASTYSGSHNEQFF. The DNA of the CDR3 is TGTGCCAGCACCTATAGCGGGAGCCACAATGAGCAGTTCTTC.

This clonotype occurred many times. The chain combines TRBV5-1 with TRBJ2-2, with D possibly TRBD2 on 5 matching bases. Germline values: CDR1 SGHRS, CDR2 YFSETQ. With 1 base removed from V and 6 bases from J, the gap between germline ends came to 7 bases. CDR3 length: 13 residues. In nucleotides, the CDR3 is TGCGCCAGCAGCTTGTCGGACTCCGGGGAGCTGTTTTTT. This sequence encodes CASSLSDSGELFF.

This clonotype was seen at least ten times. The chain links TRBV7-8 to TRBJ2-1, with D hard to call. Germline V gene sequence: CDR1 SGHVS, CDR2 FQNEAQ. V gave up 5 bases and J gave up 9 bases, with 14 bases separating them. This CDR3 comprises 13 residues. As DNA, the CDR3 is TGTGCCAGCAGCCCCCGTCCCGGGTCTGAGCAGTTCTTC. It translates to CASSPRPGSEQFF.

Concerning this clonotype: Since a much larger clone is just one base distant, this may be a read error. V gene TRBV20-1 combines with J gene TRBJ2-1; 8 nucleotides align to TRBD2. Germline CDR1 and CDR2: DFQATT and SNEGSKA (reference sequence). The CDR3 is 14 residues long. Trimming cost V 4 bases and J 8 bases; bases outside gene matches: 10. The CDR3 loop is CSAIDGRAFDEQFF. CDR3 DNA: TGCAGTGCTATTGACGGGAGGGCCTTCGATGAGCAGTTCTTC.

This chain joins TRBV7-2 and TRBJ2-7; no clear D. The CDR3 is 13 amino acids. The germline V gene has CDR1 SGHTA and CDR2 FQGNSA. Trimming stripped 5 bases from V and 4 bases from J, with 12 bases between. Here the CDR3 DNA reads TGTGCCAGCAGCACGACCAGTGGGTACGAGCAGTACTTC. It codes for CASSTTSGYEQYF.

There are many counts of this clonotype. The chain employs TRBV4-2 and TRBJ2-2; D possibly corresponds to TRBD2 (6 bases). The CDR3 has 16 residues. Trimming took 7 bases from V and 7 from J, leaving 22 bases between them. Germline lookup yields CDR1 LGHNA and CDR2 YNFKEQ. The CDR3 DNA is TGTGCCAGCACCTTAGAGTTTGCGGGATCTGGCGGGGAGCTGTTTTTT. Its protein product is CASTLEFAGSGGELFF.

This clonotype was observed at least ten times. J is TRBJ2-2 and V is TRBV11-2; D may be TRBD1 or TRBD2 (5 bases each). This CDR3 contains 17 residues. Trimming pared 5 bases from V and 1 base from J, leaving 17 bases between. Germline V lookup: CDR1 SGHAT, CDR2 FQNNGV. The CDR3 coding sequence is TGTGCCAGCAGCCCCAGGTCTGGGACGCTGAACACCGGGGAGCTGTTTTTT. This encodes CASSPRSGTLNTGELFF.

This clonotype was detected many times. The chain employs TRBV6-2 or TRBV6-3 and TRBJ2-7; weak D call: TRBD1 (6 bases). V was clipped by 6 bases and J by 0 bases, with 12 bases between them. Per germline, CDR1 MNHEY and CDR2 SVGEGT. The length of the CDR3 is 14 residues. The CDR3 DNA follows: TGTGCCAGCAGGCTACAGGGTAGCTCCTACGAGCAGTACTTC. This codes for CASRLQGSSYEQYF.

Here the CDR3 reads CASGLVNGRGSYEQYF. Here the CDR3 DNA reads TGTGCTAGTGGTTTGGTCAATGGGCGAGGCTCCTACGAGCAGTACTTC. The chain carries TRBV12-5 and TRBJ2-7; D unclear. V was clipped by 0 bases and J by 0 bases, with 12 bases between them. The germline CDR1 and CDR2 sequences are LGHNT and FRNRAP. This CDR3 has 16 residues.